Below are 27 T cell receptor beta chains sequenced from a single sample in a study of OX40 agonist ivuxolimab in advanced cancers. Data came from immunoSEQ multiplex PCR; TCRdb stores just in-frame clones and leaves some out. The data hold some 19,000 clones, with about 77% observed a single time. The sample in question was CD4+ or CD8+ T cells sorted from blood, obtained in a trial of the OX40 agonist ivuxolimab. The receptor source for this set is an adult with an advanced solid tumor such as melanoma, head and neck, liver or kidney cancer.

The rearrangement joins TRBV7-2 to TRBJ1-5; D ambiguous. V was clipped by 1 base and J by 4 bases, with 14 bases between them. CDR1 is SGHTA and CDR2 is FQGNSA in the germline V gene. The CDR3 is 16 residues long. The CDR3 loop reads CASSLVGRSMNQPQHF. The CDR3 DNA is TGTGCCAGCAGCTTAGTCGGCAGGTCCATGAATCAGCCCCAGCATTTT.

This clone appeared once. CDR3 protein: CASMGREDTEAFF. As DNA, the CDR3 is TGTGCCAGCATGGGCAGGGAGGACACTGAAGCTTTCTTT. This chain links TRBV9 with TRBJ1-1, with a tentative D call TRBD1 (5 bases). The length of the CDR3 is 13 residues. CDR1 and CDR2 from the germline V gene are SGDLS and YYNGEE. The V gene lost 6 bases and the J gene lost 3 bases, with 12 bases spanning the gap.

The chain uses TRBV29-1 and TRBJ2-4; 8 bases map to TRBD1. The CDR3 length is 15 residues. V was pared by 4 bases and J by 6 bases, with 11 bases of the junction left unmatched. Per the germline V gene, CDR1 is SQVTM and CDR2 is ANQGSEA. Here the CDR3 DNA reads TGCAGCGTTGTCCCCGGCGGGACAGGCAGAAACATTCAGTACTTC. Translated: CSVVPGGTGRNIQYF.

J is TRBJ2-1 and V is TRBV7-9; TRBD2 might be the D (6 bases). The length of the CDR3 is 15 residues. The germline CDR1 and CDR2 sequences are SEHNR and FQNEAQ (reference sequence). V was pared by 2 bases and J by 8 bases, with 16 bases between. CDR3 amino acids: CASSLRVGGIDEQFF. In nucleotides, the CDR3 is TGTGCCAGCAGCTTAAGGGTCGGCGGGATAGATGAGCAGTTCTTC.

The chain carries TRBV28 and TRBJ2-1, with D unresolved. V was pared by 6 bases and J by 0 bases, with 15 bases between. CDR1 is MDHEN and CDR2 is SYDVKM in the germline V gene. The CDR3 loop spans 16 amino acids. The chain's CDR3 is CASSLMGMSSYNEQFF. The CDR3 coding sequence is TGTGCCAGCAGCCTCATGGGGATGAGCTCCTACAATGAGCAGTTCTTC.

The chain has TRBV30 and TRBJ1-5; 9 bases are shared with TRBD1. The CDR3 sequence is 15 residues long. The V and J ends lost 2 bases and 5 bases, in that order; junction bases with no gene match: 7. Germline CDR1 is GTSNPN and CDR2 is SVGIG (reference sequence). The CDR3 DNA reads TGTGCCTGGAGTCTTGGACAGGGGCCGCATCAGCCCCAGCATTTT. Its translation is CAWSLGQGPHQPQHF. The full variable domain, in which reference TRBV30 and TRBJ1-5 provide the parts outside the CDR3, is SQTIHQWPATLVQPVGSPLSLECTVEGTSNPNLYWYRQAAGRGLQLLFYSVGIGQISSEVPQNLSASRPQDRQFILSSKKLLLSDSGFYLCAWSLGQGPHQPQHFGDGTRLSIL.

By its share, this clone is medium-sized. The chain joins TRBV2 to TRBJ2-5; 9 nucleotides match TRBD2. J lost 5 bases, V lost 4 bases, and 11 bases had no gene match. The CDR3 covers 16 residues. Germline lookup yields CDR1 SNHLY and CDR2 FYNNEI. The CDR3 DNA sequence: TGTGCCAGCAGTGGACCAGGGACTAGCCCGCGGGAGACCCAGTACTTC. It encodes CASSGPGTSPRETQYF.

The rearrangement uses TRBV9 and TRBJ2-5, with TRBD1 as a possible D gene (5 bases). This CDR3 has 17 residues. V was shortened by 0 bases and J by 4 bases, with 19 bases between the two germline ends. Germline V gene lookup returns CDR1 SGDLS and CDR2 YYNGEE. The CDR3 sequence: CASSVEGISLSPETQYF. For the CDR3, the DNA is TGTGCCAGCAGCGTAGAGGGGATCAGTTTATCCCCAGAGACCCAGTACTTC.

This clone was detected only a few times. The J gene is TRBJ2-1, the V gene TRBV4-1; 8 bases align to TRBD1. The CDR3 has 15 amino acids. V lost 0 bases to trimming and J lost 8 bases; unmatched junction nucleotides: 6. CDR1 MGHRA and CDR2 YSYEKL come from the germline V gene. As DNA, the CDR3 is TGCGCCAGCAGCCAAGAGTACAGGGGGTCCTATGAGCAGTTCTTC. Its translation is CASSQEYRGSYEQFF.

The chain couples TRBV9 to TRBJ2-3, with D perhaps TRBD1 (6 bases). The V and J ends lost 0 bases and 1 base respectively, with 9 bases between them. Germline V gives CDR1 SGDLS, CDR2 YYNGEE. The CDR3 is 15 amino acids. Here the CDR3 reads CASSVVSGGTDTQYF. CDR3 nucleotide sequence: TGTGCCAGCAGCGTAGTGTCAGGGGGCACAGATACGCAGTATTTT.

The chain has TRBV27 and TRBJ2-3; no clear D gene. Looked up from germline, CDR1 is MNHEY and CDR2 is SMNVEV (reference sequence). There are 16 residues in the CDR3. Trimming stripped 0 bases from V and 3 bases from J, with 13 bases between. CDR3 coding DNA: TGTGCCAGCAGTTTATCGAAGACCCCCGGGACAGATACGCAGTATTTT. This gives the protein CASSLSKTPGTDTQYF.

The gene calls are TRBV7-3 and TRBJ2-7, with unresolved D. V gave up 5 bases and J gave up 0 bases, with 14 bases separating them. The CDR3 has 15 residues. Germline assignment: CDR1 SGHTA and CDR2 FQGTGA. CDR3 DNA: TGTGCCAGCAGCGCGTCCCGTAAGTTCTCCTACGAGCAGTACTTC. Translation gives CASSASRKFSYEQYF.

The DNA of the CDR3 is TGTGCCAGCAGCCAAGGGACTAGCGGGGGCATAAACACCGGGGAGCTGTTTTTT. It is translated as CASSQGTSGGINTGELFF. The rearrangement links TRBV7-3 to TRBJ2-2; TRBD2 matches 14 bases. V shed 5 bases, J shed 2 bases, and the junction held 7 bases outside the gene matches. Looked up from germline, CDR1 is SGHTA and CDR2 is FQGTGA. The CDR3 length is 18 residues.

The chain carries TRBV5-4 and TRBJ2-3; perhaps TRBD2 as D (6 bases). Trimming took off 4 bases at V and 0 bases at J, with 15 bases between the two ends. The germline gives CDR1 SGHNT, CDR2 YYREEE (reference sequence). This CDR3 has 16 residues. The CDR3: CASSSGEGTSTDTQYF. CDR3 bases: TGTGCCAGCAGCAGCGGCGAGGGGACTAGCACAGATACGCAGTATTTT.

This chain links TRBV4-3 with TRBJ2-5; 10 bases are shared with TRBD1. CDR3 length: 17 residues. V lost 1 base, J lost 5 bases, and 10 bases stayed unmatched. Germline loops: CDR1 LGHNA, CDR2 YSLEER. The chain's CDR3 is CASSQGSGQGGWETQYF. The CDR3 nucleotides read TGCGCCAGCAGCCAAGGATCTGGACAGGGGGGATGGGAGACCCAGTACTTC.

The V call is TRBV4-2, the J call TRBJ2-7; weak D call: TRBD1 (5 bases). The CDR3 contains 15 residues. The V gene lost 0 bases and the J gene lost 2 bases, with 11 bases spanning the gap. The V gene's germline CDR1 is LGHNA and CDR2 YNFKEQ. This CDR3 reads CASSQDLGAPYEQYF. The CDR3, as DNA: TGTGCCAGCAGCCAAGACTTAGGGGCCCCCTACGAGCAGTACTTC.

This clone has a single count. This chain connects TRBV5-5 to TRBJ2-2, with D perhaps matching TRBD2 (6 bases). The CDR3 is 15 residues long. CDR1 and CDR2 from the germline V gene are SGHKS and YYEKEE (reference sequence). V was cut by 1 base and J by 4 bases, with 11 bases left in between. CDR3 coding DNA: TGTGCCAGCAGCTTGTGGCAGGGAGGCACCGGGGAGCTGTTTTTT. Protein sequence: CASSLWQGGTGELFF.

The chain is built from TRBV11-2 and TRBJ1-5, with 7 bases fitting TRBD1. Per germline, CDR1 SGHAT and CDR2 FQNNGV. Unmatched junction bases numbered 9, after V lost 4 bases and J lost 6 bases. The CDR3 extends over 15 amino acids. CDR3 loop: CASSSRQGPGQPQHF. Written as DNA, the CDR3 is TGTGCCAGCAGCTCACGACAGGGACCGGGTCAGCCCCAGCATTTT.

This clone has a handful of counts. The chain couples TRBV30 to TRBJ2-7, with D tentatively TRBD1 (5 bases). Germline V CDR1 and CDR2: GTSNPN, SVGIG (reference sequence). The CDR3 is 12 residues long. Trimming pared 8 bases from V and 2 bases from J, leaving 13 bases between. The CDR3 region has the DNA TGTGCCGCCGACCAGGGCACCTACGAGCAGTACTTC. Amino acids: CAADQGTYEQYF.

The rearrangement uses TRBV4-2 and TRBJ1-1; no firm D call. This CDR3 is built from 15 residues. The germline V gene has CDR1 LGHNA and CDR2 YNFKEQ. The V end lost 5 bases, the J end lost 3 bases, and 16 bases lay between the germline ends. CDR3 coding DNA: TGTGCCAGCAGCTTGGACCGGGCGGCGGACACTGAAGCTTTCTTT. Protein product: CASSLDRAADTEAFF.

The genes are TRBV10-3 and TRBJ2-1; tentatively, D is TRBD2 (5 bases). The V end was cut by 8 bases, the J end by 5 bases, with 16 bases between. Per germline, CDR1 ENHRY and CDR2 SYGVKD. This CDR3 comprises 14 residues. The CDR3 sequence is CAIGFVSGNNEQFF. The CDR3 DNA follows: TGTGCCATCGGTTTCGTTTCGGGAAACAATGAGCAGTTCTTC.

As for this clone: One end of the junction varies from germline; a read error may be responsible. J is TRBJ2-7 and V is TRBV5-3; a possible D gene is TRBD2 (5 bases). TRBV5-3 is an ORF for which the function is uncertain. The CDR3 sequence is 14 residues long. CDR3 amino acids: CASSLSGSSYEQYF. CDR3 sequence (DNA): TGTGCCAGCAGCTTGAGCGGTAGCTCCTACGAGCAGTACTTC.

There are a few counts of this clone. J is TRBJ1-1 and V is TRBV5-1; tentatively, D is TRBD1 (5 bases). Germline V gives CDR1 SGHRS, CDR2 YFSETQ. V was shortened by 0 bases and J by 1 base, with 16 bases between the two germline ends. This CDR3 contains 17 residues. CDR3: CASSLVWVAGRNTEAFF. The CDR3 bases are TGCGCCAGCAGCTTGGTATGGGTGGCAGGGCGGAACACTGAAGCTTTCTTT. The variable domain in full, with the rest retrieved from reference TRBV5-1 and TRBJ1-1, is KAGVTQTPRYLIKTRGQQVTLSCSPISGHRSVSWYQQTPGQGLQFLFEYFSETQRNKGNFPGRFSGRQFSNSRSEMNVSTLELGDSALYLCASSLVWVAGRNTEAFFGQGTRLTVV.

Comment on this clone: Mismatch with germline at one junction end may stem from a read error. This chain joins TRBV5-1 and TRBJ2-7; D tentatively fits TRBD1 or TRBD2 (5 bases each). Germline CDR1 and CDR2: SGHRS and YFSETQ. This CDR3 spans 14 amino acids. The CDR3 region has the DNA TGTGCCAGCAGCTTGAGGGGTAGCAGGAACGAGCAGTACTTC. This codes for CASSLRGSRNEQYF. The variable domain in full, completed from reference TRBV5-1 and TRBJ2-7, reads KAGVTQTPRYLIKTRGQQVTLSCSPISGHRSVSWYQQTPGQGLQFLFEYFSETQRNKGNFPGRFSGRQFSNSRSEMNVSTLELGDSALYLCASSLRGSRNEQYFGPGTRLTVT.

This clone was counted a few times. The V call is TRBV29-1, the J call TRBJ1-3; no clear D gene. The CDR3 extends over 16 amino acids. Between the trimmed V and J ends, which lost 4 bases and 0 bases, there was a span of 16 bases. Germline CDR1 reads SQVTM; CDR2 reads ANQGSEA. The CDR3 here is CSVGGERAGSGNTIYF. CDR3 DNA: TGCAGCGTTGGAGGAGAGCGGGCCGGCTCTGGAAACACCATATATTTT.

The rearrangement uses TRBV19 and TRBJ2-3; D may be TRBD1 (6 bases). The CDR3 extends over 13 amino acids. V was pared by 7 bases and J by 5 bases, with 13 bases between. Germline assignment: CDR1 LNHDA and CDR2 SQIVND (reference sequence). CDR3 in amino acids: CASNQGMRDTQYF. The CDR3, as DNA: TGTGCCAGTAACCAGGGGATGAGAGATACGCAGTATTTT.

This chain uses TRBV27 with TRBJ2-1, with D perhaps TRBD2 (6 bases). CDR3 size: 16 residues. Trimming shortened V by 0 bases and J by 3 bases, and 12 bases separated the two germline ends. CDR1 and CDR2 from the germline V gene are MNHEY and SMNVEV (reference sequence). CDR3 region: CASSLSGGRNYNEQFF. The CDR3 DNA sequence: TGTGCCAGCAGTTTATCGGGAGGCAGGAACTACAATGAGCAGTTCTTC.